The next 26 T cell receptor beta chains were all read from a single sample in a study of T cell repertoires in cytomegalovirus infection. MiXCR was run by TCRdb on the reads, yielding one entry per CDR3 protein. The data show approximately 770,000 distinct CDR3 sequences, 25% to 35% seen once. Their specific antigens are unknown. The sample was cultured CD8+ T cells from PBMCs, taken from culture after CMV antigen stimulation. These receptors were collected from a human donor in good health (CMV status not recorded). Some clones in this sample may be carry-over from other donors' samples.

This clonotype was observed a single time. V is TRBV28 and J is TRBJ2-1; D possibly corresponds to TRBD2 (6 bases). Germline CDR1 MDHEN, CDR2 SYDVKM. The CDR3 has 13 amino acids. The CDR3 DNA is TGTCTGGTCAGCGGGTTCGGCTACAATGAGCAGTTCTTC. This encodes CLVSGFGYNEQFF.

This chain uses TRBV6-5 with TRBJ1-3; 7 positions match TRBD1. Per the germline V gene, CDR1 is MNHEY and CDR2 is SVGAGI. Germline trimming cut 6 bases from V and 2 bases from J; bases unmatched to any gene: 7. The CDR3 consists of 15 residues. CDR3: CASSRGTAAGNTIYF. The CDR3 DNA follows: TGTGCCAGCAGCCGAGGGACAGCAGCTGGAAACACCATATATTTT.

This clonotype came up many times. V and J are TRBV7-6 and TRBJ2-1; 8 positions match TRBD1. This CDR3 has 13 amino acids. The V and J ends lost 5 bases and 6 bases, in that order; junction bases with no gene match: 3. Germline loops: CDR1 SGHVS, CDR2 FNYEAQ. The CDR3 protein is CASSPGQGNEQFF. CDR3 coding DNA: TGTGCCAGCAGCCCCGGACAGGGCAATGAGCAGTTCTTC.

This rearrangement joins TRBV4-2 to TRBJ2-5, with D possibly TRBD2 on 6 matching bases. The length of the CDR3 is 17 residues. Trimming removed 3 bases at V and 5 bases at J, with 22 bases between. Germline V CDR1 and CDR2: LGHNA, YNFKEQ. CDR3 sequence reads: CASSHPSIGLTRETQYF. For the CDR3, the DNA is TGTGCCAGCAGCCATCCGTCCATAGGACTAACCCGCGAGACCCAGTACTTC.

With regard to this clonotype: A much larger clonotype is one base distant, so this may be a read error. CDR3 sequence: CASRGWGERLFYGYTF. CDR3 DNA: TGTGCCAGCAGAGGATGGGGTGAGCGTTTGTTCTATGGCTACACCTTC. The V gene is TRBV12-3 or TRBV12-4, the J gene TRBJ1-2, with D hard to call. This CDR3 has 16 residues. V lost 6 bases, J lost 4 bases, and 21 bases lay in between.

The table lists this clonotype with a few counts. This chain connects TRBV5-6 to TRBJ1-3; D remains ambiguous. Trimming cost V 6 bases and J 0 bases, with 10 bases left between them. Per germline, CDR1 SGHDT and CDR2 YYEEEE. The CDR3 runs to 14 residues. Written as DNA, the CDR3 is TGTGCCAGCACCGTGCAGAGCTCTGGAAACACCATATATTTT. This sequence encodes CASTVQSSGNTIYF.

This sequence joins TRBV4-2 and TRBJ1-1; D ambiguous. Trimming removed 1 base from V and 0 bases from J, with 6 bases in between. The CDR3 extends over 14 amino acids. In germline, CDR1 is LGHNA, CDR2 YNFKEQ. The CDR3 sequence is CASSQVRVNTEAFF. For the CDR3, the DNA is TGTGCCAGCAGCCAAGTAAGGGTGAACACTGAAGCTTTCTTT.

The chain links TRBV27 to TRBJ2-5; no clear D. The V end was cut by 0 bases, the J end by 2 bases, with 13 bases between. This CDR3 comprises 16 residues. The germline V gene encodes CDR1 MNHEY and CDR2 SMNVEV (reference sequence). CDR3 residues: CASSLSWGNGQETQYF. CDR3 coding DNA: TGTGCCAGCAGTTTATCGTGGGGTAACGGACAAGAGACCCAGTACTTC.

For the CDR3, the DNA is TGTGCCAGCAGCGCCCGGGACAGTGAAGCTTTCTTT. This gives the protein CASSARDSEAFF. The gene calls are TRBV7-6 and TRBJ1-1; 7 bases are shared with TRBD1. The CDR3 has 12 residues. Germline V gene data show CDR1 as SGHVS and CDR2 as FNYEAQ. The V and J ends lost 5 bases and 7 bases, in that order; junction bases with no gene match: 4.

The chain recombines TRBV7-6 with TRBJ1-1; TRBD1 matches at 10 bases. The V segment lost 6 bases and the J segment 0 bases; nucleotides outside the gene matches: 10. CDR3 length equals 17 residues. In germline, CDR1 is SGHVS, CDR2 FNYEAQ. The CDR3 loop is CASRFTSGQGMNTEAFF. CDR3 DNA sequence: TGTGCCAGCAGGTTTACCTCGGGACAGGGGATGAACACTGAAGCTTTCTTT.

V and J are TRBV6-6 and TRBJ2-7, with 8 bases that match TRBD1. J was trimmed by 2 bases and V by 2 bases; bases with no gene match: 5. The CDR3 consists of 15 residues. Germline CDR1 and CDR2: MNHNY and SVGAGI (reference sequence). The CDR3 sequence is CASSYQEQGAYEQYV. The CDR3 DNA is TGTGCCAGCAGTTACCAGGAACAGGGGGCCTACGAGCAGTACGTC.

The genes are TRBV6-2 or TRBV6-3 and TRBJ2-1; D not certain. The CDR3 sequence is 15 residues long. Trimming shortened V by 6 bases and J by 0 bases, and 12 bases separated the two germline ends. Germline V gene lookup returns CDR1 MNHEY and CDR2 SVGEGT. As DNA, the CDR3 is TGTGCCAGCAGCTCCTCTCCGGGCTCCTACAATGAGCAGTTCTTC. It is translated as CASSSSPGSYNEQFF.

This clonotype was counted many times. This rearrangement joins TRBV7-9 to TRBJ1-4, with 8 positions matching TRBD1. CDR1 SEHNR and CDR2 FQNEAQ come from the germline V gene (reference sequence). The length of the CDR3 is 16 residues. Trimming cost V 4 bases and J 4 bases; bases outside gene matches: 8. CDR3 amino acids: CASSSGTTGDNEKLFF. The CDR3 region has the DNA TGTGCCAGCAGCTCCGGTACGACAGGGGATAATGAAAAACTGTTTTTT.

This chain links TRBV7-6 with TRBJ2-1; D uncertain. Germline V lookup: CDR1 SGHVS, CDR2 FNYEAQ. Trimming stripped 4 bases from V and 0 bases from J, with 13 bases between. The CDR3 totals 16 residues. The CDR3 nucleotides read TGTGCCAGCAGCTCGGGCAGGCGGAGCTCCTACAATGAGCAGTTCTTC. Amino acid sequence: CASSSGRRSSYNEQFF.

This chain connects TRBV6-1 to TRBJ1-2, with TRBD1 identical over 9 bases. Unmatched junction bases numbered 9, after V lost 2 bases and J lost 8 bases. This CDR3 has 15 amino acids. The germline CDR1 and CDR2 sequences are MNHNS and SASEGT. Here the CDR3 DNA reads TGTGCCAGCAGTGAACTGACAGGGGGAGTGTGGGGCTACACCTTC. It is translated as CASSELTGGVWGYTF.

This clonotype occurred a few times. This chain connects TRBV5-6 to TRBJ2-5, with D possibly TRBD1 on 5 matching bases. The CDR3 extends over 13 amino acids. Trimming cost V 1 base and J 3 bases, with 7 bases left between them. The V gene's germline CDR1 is SGHDT and CDR2 YYEEEE. CDR3 sequence (DNA): TGTGCCAGCAGCTTGCTACAGGAAGAGACCCAGTACTTC. This encodes CASSLLQEETQYF.

This clonotype was observed many times. The chain uses TRBV7-6 and TRBJ2-1; 7 nucleotides align to TRBD1. CDR1 is SGHVS and CDR2 is FNYEAQ in the germline V gene. The CDR3 totals 15 residues. The V and J ends lost 5 bases and 0 bases, in that order; junction bases with no gene match: 4. The CDR3 here is CASSPGTASYNEQFF. The CDR3 coding sequence is TGTGCCAGCAGCCCAGGGACAGCCTCCTACAATGAGCAGTTCTTC. Together with reference TRBV7-6 and TRBJ2-1, the CDR3 gives the full variable domain: GAGVSQSPRYKVTKRGQDVALRCDPISGHVSLYWYRQALGQGPEFLTYFNYEAQQDKSGLPNDRFSAERPEGSISTLTIQRTEQRDSAMYRCASSPGTASYNEQFFGPGTRLTVL.

This clonotype was recorded a few times. The chain links TRBV4-2 to TRBJ2-1; possibly TRBD1 for D (5 bases). V lost 1 base to trimming and J lost 4 bases, with 11 bases between them. Germline V CDR1 and CDR2: LGHNA, YNFKEQ. The length of the CDR3 is 15 residues. The CDR3 here is CASSQVLGPYNEQFF. CDR3 nucleotide sequence: TGTGCCAGCAGCCAAGTTTTGGGGCCGTACAATGAGCAGTTCTTC.

The chain employs TRBV9 and TRBJ1-2; 8 bases are shared with TRBD1. The germline gives CDR1 SGDLS, CDR2 YYNGEE. The junction had 11 bases not matched to a gene; V was cut back by 3 bases and J by 4 bases. The CDR3 is made up of 16 amino acids. CDR3 DNA sequence: TGTGCCAGCAGCGGGACAGGGATGAGGCAAGGCTATGGCTACACCTTC. As protein: CASSGTGMRQGYGYTF.

There are many counts of this clonotype. V is TRBV7-8 and J is TRBJ2-1, with D tentatively TRBD1 (5 bases). Trimming left V 5 bases short and J 1 base short, with 15 bases between. The CDR3 runs to 16 residues. Germline V CDR1 and CDR2: SGHVS, FQNEAQ. The CDR3 DNA is TGTGCCAGCAGCCTCCAGAGGCAGGGATCCTACAATGAGCAGTTCTTC. Translating it yields CASSLQRQGSYNEQFF.

This rearrangement joins TRBV19 to TRBJ1-1, with 11 bases aligning to TRBD1. V lost 7 bases and J lost 2; bases outside the gene matches: 3. This CDR3 region has 14 residues. Germline V gene sequence: CDR1 LNHDA, CDR2 SQIVND (reference sequence). In DNA form, the CDR3 reads TGTGCCAGTATTCGGACAGGGGGCAACACTGAAGCTTTCTTT. Translating gives CASIRTGGNTEAFF.

The V and J genes are TRBV28 and TRBJ1-6; 8 nucleotides align to TRBD1. The CDR3 totals 15 residues. Germline lookup yields CDR1 MDHEN and CDR2 SYDVKM. Unmatched junction bases numbered 5, after V lost 3 bases and J lost 7 bases. CDR3 residues: CASSFQGARNSPLHF. CDR3 nucleotides: TGTGCCAGCAGTTTCCAGGGGGCTCGAAATTCACCCCTCCACTTT.

Only a few counts were recorded for this clonotype. Here the CDR3 DNA reads TGTGCCACCAACCCCAGCTCCTATAATTCACCCCTCCACTTT. It translates to CATNPSSYNSPLHF. This rearrangement joins TRBV6-1 to TRBJ1-6; D gene uncertain. V was trimmed by 10 bases and J by 0 bases, leaving 10 bases between them. The CDR3 is 14 residues long. The germline V gene has CDR1 MNHNS and CDR2 SASEGT.

This clonotype was detected a few times. The CDR3 DNA is TGTGCCATCAGTGAGCCCGGACTAGCGGCTAACAATGAGCAGTTCTTC. Its translation: CAISEPGLAANNEQFF. The chain uses TRBV10-3 and TRBJ2-1; 10 bases are shared with TRBD2. The CDR3 contains 16 residues. The trim removed 2 bases at V and 5 bases at J, leaving 6 bases unmatched. The germline CDR1 and CDR2 sequences are ENHRY and SYGVKD.

The chain uses TRBV5-6 and TRBJ1-2; the D gene is possibly TRBD1 (6 bases). CDR3 length equals 17 residues. CDR1 is SGHDT and CDR2 is YYEEEE in the germline V gene. V gave up 4 bases and J gave up 4 bases, with 23 bases separating them. CDR3 amino acids: CASSPTPGDTLIYGYTF. The CDR3 coding sequence is TGTGCCAGCAGCCCCACCCCCGGGGACACTCTGATCTATGGCTACACCTTC.

This clonotype was seen more than once but under ten times. This rearrangement joins TRBV4-1 to TRBJ2-1; the D gene is possibly TRBD2 (5 bases). V lost 1 base to trimming and J lost 7 bases, with 14 bases between them. Germline V gene sequence: CDR1 MGHRA, CDR2 YSYEKL. The CDR3 length is 15 residues. CDR3 sequence reads: CASSQVFSGSNEQFF. The CDR3 DNA sequence: TGCGCCAGCAGCCAAGTATTCAGCGGATCGAATGAGCAGTTCTTC.